The rows below give T cell receptor beta chains drawn from one sample of a study of beta chain features in type 1 diabetes. The repertoire was sequenced with immunoSEQ multiplex PCR; TCRdb's copy has only in-frame clones and lacks some. The sample includes 450,000 to 550,000 clones, 30% seen only once; the top ten take around 0.065%. The source material was naive CD4+ T cells from blood. These receptors were obtained from a man aged 18 to 30 in good health. Both conserved end residues are part of each CDR3. D genes are given only for firm matches. Part of the rows lack a size; the others show once, few, many or a class for expanded clones.

CDR3 length	D gene	V gene	J gene	clone size	CDR3 DNA	CDR3 protein
12	.	TRBV29-1	TRBJ2-5	.	TGCAGCGTTGTCAGGTTTGAAGAGACCCAGTACTTC	CSVVRFEETQYF
11	.	TRBV30	TRBJ2-7	.	TGTGCCTGGAGTCTCGGGGGCGAGCAGTACTTC	CAWSLGGEQYF
15	.	TRBV4-1	TRBJ2-6	few	TGCGCCAGCAGCCAAGGTTACTCTGGGGCCAACGTCCTGACTTTC	CASSQGYSGANVLTF
14	.	TRBV7-7	TRBJ2-1	.	TGTGCTAGCAGCTTAGAGCCAGGTGGCCATGAGCAGTTCTTC	CASSLEPGGHEQFF
14	TRBD2	TRBV25-1	TRBJ2-7	.	TGTGCCAGCAGTGAGGTCGGGAGGAAGGACGAGCAGTACTTC	CASSEVGRKDEQYF
15	.	TRBV7-2	TRBJ2-1	.	TGTGCCAGCAGTTATAGTAGAGGGACCTACAATGAGCAGTTCTTC	CASSYSRGTYNEQFF
14	.	TRBV27	TRBJ1-5	.	TGTGCCAGCAGTAGAGGGATGAGCAATCAGCCCCAGCATTTT	CASSRGMSNQPQHF
15	TRBD1	TRBV7-8	TRBJ2-3	.	TGTGCCAGCAGCACGGGACAGGGTGGAACAGATACGCAGTATTTT	CASSTGQGGTDTQYF
13	.	TRBV29-1	TRBJ1-1	few	TGCAGCGTTGACCCGAACATGAACACTGAAGCTTTCTTT	CSVDPNMNTEAFF
14	.	TRBV28	TRBJ2-3	few	TGTGCCAGCAGTTGGGTTAGTGTCCCAGATACGCAGTATTTT	CASSWVSVPDTQYF
15	TRBD1	TRBV7-9	TRBJ1-1	.	TGTGCCAGCAGCTTAGGAGGGACAGGGAGTACTGAAGCTTTCTTT	CASSLGGTGSTEAFF
9	TRBD1	TRBV29-1	TRBJ1-1	few	TGCAGCGACGACAGGGCGGCTTTCTTT	CSDDRAAFF
14	TRBD1	TRBV29-1	TRBJ1-2	few	TGCAGCGCGAAGCCTGGACAGGGAGGATATGGCTACACCTTC	CSAKPGQGGYGYTF
13	.	TRBV25-1	TRBJ2-3	.	TGTGCCAGCAGTGAACCTGCAAGAGATACGCAGTATTTT	CASSEPARDTQYF
17	TRBD2	TRBV7-6	TRBJ2-2	.	TGTGCCAGCAGCTTACCCAGTTGGACTAGTTTTACCGGGGAGCTGTTTTTT	CASSLPSWTSFTGELFF
12	.	TRBV29-1	TRBJ2-5	.	TGCAGCGTAACTCAGGGAACGGAGACCCAGTACTTC	CSVTQGTETQYF
15	TRBD2	TRBV11-2	TRBJ2-1	few	TGTGCCAGCCTACCGATTACGGGACTAGCGGGAAAGCAGTTCTTC	CASLPITGLAGKQFF
13	TRBD2	TRBV10-3	TRBJ2-7	.	TGTGCCATCACAGCGGGATCAACCTACGAGCAGTACTTC	CAITAGSTYEQYF
14	TRBD1	TRBV19	TRBJ2-5	.	TGTGCCAGTAGTCGAACAGGGGGCCCAGAGACCCAGTACTTC	CASSRTGGPETQYF
14	.	TRBV7-2	TRBJ2-5	few	TGTGCCAGCAGCTTAGGAGATTACCAAGAGACCCAGTACTTC	CASSLGDYQETQYF
15	TRBD2	TRBV30	TRBJ2-2	few	TGTGCCTGGATTCCTCTAGCGGGAGGTACCGGGGAGCTGTTTTTT	CAWIPLAGGTGELFF
14	.	TRBV9	TRBJ2-7	few	TGTGCCAGCAGCGTGCGCGGGGACCAGGGCGAGCAGTACTTC	CASSVRGDQGEQYF
14	.	TRBV6-5	TRBJ2-3	few	TGTGCCAGCAGTTACTCGACTATCACAGATACGCAGTATTTT	CASSYSTITDTQYF
15	.	TRBV7-9	TRBJ2-1	few	TGTGCCAGCAGCTTAGTCGTGACTAGTTCATGGGAGCAGTTCTTC	CASSLVVTSSWEQFF
13	.	TRBV30	TRBJ2-7	few	TGTGCCTGGAGTATGATACCTTATGGGGAGCAGTACTTC	CAWSMIPYGEQYF
19	TRBD1	TRBV4-3	TRBJ2-6	.	TGCGCCAGCAGCCAAGATCGAAGGACAGGGGCCCCTGGGGCCAACGTCCTGACTTTC	CASSQDRRTGAPGANVLTF
13	TRBD1	TRBV28	TRBJ2-5	.	TGTGCCAGCAGCATACAGGGGGCAAAGACCCAGTACTTC	CASSIQGAKTQYF
11	.	TRBV25-1	TRBJ2-1	few	TGTGCCAGCAGATCCTACAATGAGCAGTTCTTC	CASRSYNEQFF
13	.	TRBV4-3	TRBJ2-1	few	TGCGCCAGCAGCCAGGAAATATACAATGAGCAGTTCTTC	CASSQEIYNEQFF
14	.	TRBV7-2	TRBJ2-7	.	TGTGCCAGCAGCTTAGGGGGCAGGTCCTACGAGCAGTACTTC	CASSLGGRSYEQYF
17	TRBD2	TRBV4-1	TRBJ2-1	few	TGCGCCAGCAGCCAAGGGAGCGGGAGGGCCCTTGGCAATGAGCAGTTCTTC	CASSQGSGRALGNEQFF
16	.	TRBV10-3	TRBJ2-1	few	TGTGCCACCAATCCGGCAGGGACCGATTCCTACAATGAGCAGTTCTTC	CATNPAGTDSYNEQFF
14	.	TRBV5-1	TRBJ2-6	.	TGCGCCAGCAGCCAAATCGCTGGGGCCAACGTCCTGACTTTC	CASSQIAGANVLTF
14	.	TRBV30	TRBJ2-6	.	TGTGCCTGGATGAGGGATTCTGGGGCCAACGTCCTGACTTTC	CAWMRDSGANVLTF
15	.	TRBV30	TRBJ1-5	few	TGTGCCTGGAGCTCGATGGGGGGCCGGGGTCAGCCCCAGCATTTT	CAWSSMGGRGQPQHF
12	.	TRBV30	TRBJ1-2	.	TGTGCCTGGACCCCAGGAAACTATGGCTACACCTTC	CAWTPGNYGYTF
15	TRBD1	TRBV4-3	TRBJ2-7	few	TGCGCCAGCAGCCACCGGACAGGGGGTCCCTACGAGCAGTACTTC	CASSHRTGGPYEQYF
10	.	TRBV6-5	TRBJ2-4	few	TGTGCCAGCAGTGGACACATTCAGTACTTC	CASSGHIQYF
13	TRBD1	TRBV29-1	TRBJ2-7	.	TGCAGCGTAGGGACAGGGGGCCTCTACGAGCAGTACTTC	CSVGTGGLYEQYF
15	TRBD2	TRBV7-9	TRBJ2-1	few	TGTGCCAGCAGCCGACGACTAGCGGGCTACAATGAGCAGTTCTTC	CASSRRLAGYNEQFF
14	.	TRBV2	TRBJ2-6	.	TGTGCCAGCAGGACGAGCTCTGGGGCCAACGTCCTGACTTTC	CASRTSSGANVLTF
12	.	TRBV5-6	TRBJ2-2	few	TGTGCCAGCAGCTTGATCACCGGGGAGCTGTTTTTT	CASSLITGELFF
15	TRBD1	TRBV28	TRBJ1-4	few	TGTGCCAGCAGTTCCCGACAGGGGGCGAATGAAAAACTGTTTTTT	CASSSRQGANEKLFF
14	.	TRBV2	TRBJ2-7	few	TGTGCCAGGCAAGGGACCGAGGGACCTTACGAGCAGTACTTC	CARQGTEGPYEQYF
12	.	TRBV2	TRBJ1-5	.	TGTGCCAGTGCTGATAGCAATCAGCCCCAGCATTTT	CASADSNQPQHF
11	.	TRBV6-5	TRBJ2-5	.	TGTGCCAGTACTAGTAGCAGAACCCAGTACTTC	CASTSSRTQYF
17	TRBD2	TRBV5-4	TRBJ2-5	few	TGTGCCAGCAGCTTGGCCACGGGACTAGCGGGATCAGAGACCCAGTACTTC	CASSLATGLAGSETQYF
16	TRBD2	TRBV7-8	TRBJ2-4	few	TGTGCCAGCAGCTTAGTTCGCGGGAGGGCGTCGGAGACTCAGTACTTC	CASSLVRGRASETQYF
12	.	TRBV21-1	TRBJ2-2	few	TGTGCCAGCCGACAGGGATCCGGGGAGCTGTTTTTT	CASRQGSGELFF
17	TRBD2	TRBV7-2	TRBJ2-4	.	TGTGCCAGCAGCCGAACCAGACTAGCTCGGTCAATCAACATTCAGTACTTC	CASSRTRLARSINIQYF
11	TRBD1	TRBV29-1	TRBJ2-7	few	TGCAGCGGTAGGGACAGCTACGAGCAGTACTTC	CSGRDSYEQYF
14	TRBD2	TRBV6-6	TRBJ2-5	.	TGTGCCAGCAGTTACTCTGGGAGGGAAGAGACCCAGTACTTC	CASSYSGREETQYF
16	TRBD2	TRBV7-9	TRBJ2-7	.	TGTGCCAGCAGCTATGGGACTAGCGGGAGTATCTACGAGCAGTACTTC	CASSYGTSGSIYEQYF